Included here is one TCR beta chain sequence, with context. Methods used by the authors: Reference gene primer amplification gave nucleated cell count estimates. Only in-frame clones appear in the TCRdb table, and some are missing; sequencing was by immunoSEQ multiplex PCR. That table supplies the V and J calls and clone size; D and trimming were determined from the DNA. This table holds roughly 150,000 clones, roughly 86% found once. The data are from a study of blood T cell repertoires in COVID-19. Study summary: The analysed material was cDNA or gDNA that came from T cells, B-cell-depleted T cells, or PBMCs.

V lost 7 bases, J lost 2 bases, and 10 bases stayed unmatched. The CDR3 consists of 15 residues. CDR1 LNHDA and CDR2 SQIVND come from the germline V gene (reference sequence). Sequencing used peripheral blood. The chain carries TRBV19 and TRBJ1-1, with 7 bases aligning to TRBD1. The sequence was collected from an elderly woman with COVID-19, enrolled during active disease. The CDR3 sequence: CASIDRQGVNTEAFF. DNA of the CDR3: TGTGCCAGTATCGATCGACAGGGCGTTAACACTGAAGCTTTCTTT.